This entry is about one T cell receptor (beta chain). Data came from immunoSEQ multiplex PCR; TCRdb stores just in-frame clones and leaves some out. The repertoire holds 350,000 or so clones, with approximately 89% as singletons. The sample comes from a study of blood T cell repertoires in COVID-19. V was pared by 5 bases and J by 0 bases, with 8 bases of the junction left unmatched. CDR1 is LNHNV and CDR2 is YYDKDF in the germline V gene (reference sequence). CDR3 size: 17 residues. The Seattle patients, enrolled during active infection, were followed longitudinally. Sequencing was done on a sample of peripheral blood. This sequence joins TRBV15 and TRBJ2-3; 10 positions agree with TRBD2. The sequence came from a woman aged 55-69 years with COVID-19, enrolled during active disease. This CDR3 reads CATSDPRTSGSTDTQYF. CDR3 sequence (DNA): TGTGCCACCAGCGATCCTCGGACTAGCGGTAGCACAGATACGCAGTATTTT.